Below are 21 T cell receptor beta chains sequenced from a single sample in a study of blood T cell repertoires in COVID-19. Here immunoSEQ multiplex PCR was the method, and the copy in TCRdb shows in-frame clones only, minus some. Among about 220,000 clones, around 82% were seen once, and the ten largest hold 3% to 3.5%. The sequencing input was peripheral blood. The source of these receptors is a woman aged 25 to 39 who had recovered from COVID-19.

This clone was detected only once. The V call is TRBV28, the J call TRBJ2-7, with D possibly TRBD2 on 5 matching bases. CDR3 length: 14 residues. Germline V gene sequence: CDR1 MDHEN, CDR2 SYDVKM. The germline V and J ends were trimmed by 5 bases and 4 bases, with 15 bases remaining between them. In DNA form, the CDR3 reads TGTGCCAGCAGTGCATCTAGACGGAGGTACGAGCAGTACTTC. It codes for CASSASRRRYEQYF. Supplemented by reference TRBV28 and TRBJ2-7, the full variable domain reads DVKVTQSSRYLVKRTGEKVFLECVQDMDHENMFWYRQDPGLGLRLIYFSYDVKMKEKGDIPEGYSVSREKKERFSLILESASTNQTSMYLCASSASRRRYEQYFGPGTRLTVT.

The chain joins TRBV7-3 to TRBJ2-3; the D gene is possibly TRBD2 (6 bases). Germline-derived CDR1 and CDR2 are SGHTA and FQGTGA. This CDR3 contains 14 residues. Trimming removed 5 bases at V and 5 bases at J, with 14 bases between. The CDR3 DNA follows: TGTGCCAGCAGCCCCTACCTGCGGGGAGATACGCAGTATTTT. Protein: CASSPYLRGDTQYF.

This chain joins TRBV5-1 and TRBJ2-1; 7 bases line up with TRBD2. The CDR3 has 15 amino acids. The trim removed 1 base at V and 5 bases at J, leaving 6 bases unmatched. Germline V gives CDR1 SGHRS, CDR2 YFSETQ. The CDR3 DNA reads as TGCGCCAGCAGCTTGTCGGGACTAAGCCACAATGAGCAGTTCTTC. Amino acid sequence: CASSLSGLSHNEQFF.

The chain uses TRBV6-1 and TRBJ2-7; D is perhaps TRBD1 (5 bases). Deletions cut 2 bases from V and 3 bases from J, with 8 bases between. CDR1 is MNHNS and CDR2 is SASEGT in the germline V gene. CDR3 length equals 13 residues. The CDR3 DNA sequence: TGTGCCAGCAGTGAAACCCAGGGCTACGAGCAGTACTTC. The encoded protein is CASSETQGYEQYF.

The rearrangement uses TRBV28 and TRBJ2-1, with TRBD2 matching 14 bases. Trimming cost V 5 bases and J 2 bases; bases outside gene matches: 11. The germline CDR1 and CDR2 sequences are MDHEN and SYDVKM. The CDR3 consists of 19 residues. CDR3 residues: CASSPPGLAGENPYNEQFF. Written as DNA, the CDR3 is TGTGCCAGCAGTCCACCGGGACTAGCGGGAGAAAACCCCTACAATGAGCAGTTCTTC.

The gene calls are TRBV2 and TRBJ1-5, with 7 nucleotides matching TRBD1. The CDR3 is 14 residues long. V lost 2 bases to trimming and J lost 4 bases; unmatched junction nucleotides: 2. In germline, CDR1 is SNHLY, CDR2 FYNNEI. The CDR3 region is CASSERGRNQPQHF. CDR3 DNA: TGTGCCAGCAGTGAAAGGGGGCGAAATCAGCCCCAGCATTTT.

The rearrangement joins TRBV5-1 to TRBJ1-1, with D uncertain. The CDR3 spans 14 residues. Germline loops: CDR1 SGHRS, CDR2 YFSETQ. Trimming left V 0 bases short and J 3 bases short, with 9 bases between. CDR3 DNA: TGCGCCAGCAGCTTGGTGGGCCCGGACACTGAAGCTTTCTTT. Translating gives CASSLVGPDTEAFF.

The chain carries TRBV7-3 and TRBJ1-2; the D gene is possibly TRBD1 (6 bases). Germline values: CDR1 SGHTA, CDR2 FQGTGA. The CDR3 is 15 amino acids. Trimming left V 5 bases short and J 4 bases short, with 17 bases between. The CDR3 nucleotides read TGTGCCAGCAGCCCCTCGGGGGGCCCACTCTATGGCTACACCTTC. This codes for CASSPSGGPLYGYTF. Looking up the rest from reference TRBV7-3 and TRBJ1-2 gives the full variable domain: GAGVSQTPSNKVTEKGKYVELRCDPISGHTALYWYRQSLGQGPEFLIYFQGTGAADDSGLPNDRFFAVRPEGSVSTLKIQRTERGDSAVYLCASSPSGGPLYGYTFGSGTRLTVV.

V and J are TRBV11-1 and TRBJ2-1; 9 bases are shared with TRBD1. Unmatched junction bases numbered 11, after V lost 3 bases and J lost 8 bases. CDR3 size: 16 residues. Germline CDR1 SGHAT, CDR2 FQDESV (reference sequence). The CDR3 DNA reads as TGTGCCAGCAGCTTCCTTTTGGGACAGGGCTTCGATGAGCAGTTCTTC. Translated: CASSFLLGQGFDEQFF.

The V call is TRBV9, the J call TRBJ2-5; 9 bases fit TRBD2. The trim removed 2 bases at V and 3 bases at J, leaving 8 bases unmatched. The CDR3 is 16 amino acids. Germline V gene lookup returns CDR1 SGDLS and CDR2 YYNGEE. The CDR3 is CASSVRGASGEETQYF. DNA for the CDR3: TGTGCCAGCAGCGTGCGTGGGGCTAGCGGGGAAGAGACCCAGTACTTC.

V and J are TRBV21-1 and TRBJ2-5; the table's D call, TRBD1, was not checked against the DNA. TRBV21-1 is annotated as a pseudogene. This CDR3 has 15 amino acids. The CDR3 region has the DNA TGTGCCAGCAGCAAAGGGCAAATCCCCCAAGAGACCCAGTACTTC. Translated: CASSKGQIPQETQYF.

V gene TRBV28 combines with J gene TRBJ1-5; D remains ambiguous. V was trimmed by 3 bases and J by 1 base, leaving 16 bases between them. Germline values: CDR1 MDHEN, CDR2 SYDVKM. The CDR3 consists of 17 residues. Written as DNA, the CDR3 is TGTGCCAGCAGTTTCTACCTCGGGAAGATGAGCAATCAGCCCCAGCATTTT. Amino acid sequence: CASSFYLGKMSNQPQHF.

This clone was found a few times. The same CDR3 arises from other DNA sequences in this sample as well. CDR3 sequence reads: CASSPGHYNSPLHF. The CDR3 coding sequence is TGTGCCAGCAGCCCGGGACACTATAATTCACCCCTCCACTTT. This chain connects TRBV3-1 (or the pseudogene TRBV3-2) to TRBJ1-6; TRBD1 might be the D (6 bases). This CDR3 is 14 amino acids long. From germline, CDR1 is LGHDT and CDR2 YNNKEL (reference sequence). Trimming removed 4 bases from V and 3 bases from J, with 7 bases in between.

This clone has just one count. The chain couples TRBV11-2 to TRBJ1-1; D is undetermined. Germline-derived CDR1 and CDR2 are SGHAT and FQNNGV. Deletions cut 7 bases from V and 6 bases from J, with 15 bases between. The CDR3 is 13 residues long. Here the CDR3 DNA reads TGTGCCAGCACCTCGCTGGTAAGCCCTGAAGCTTTCTTT. Its protein product is CASTSLVSPEAFF. Together with reference TRBV11-2 and TRBJ1-1, the CDR3 gives the full variable domain: EAGVAQSPRYKIIEKRQSVAFWCNPISGHATLYWYQQILGQGPKLLIQFQNNGVVDDSQLPKDRFSAERLKGVDSTLKIQPAKLEDSAVYLCASTSLVSPEAFFGQGTRLTVV.

In the case of this clone: Other DNA variants within this sample encode the same CDR3. The chain employs TRBV10-3 and TRBJ2-2; 13 bases line up with TRBD2. There are 16 residues in the CDR3. Per germline, CDR1 ENHRY and CDR2 SYGVKD. The V segment lost 4 bases and the J segment 2 bases; nucleotides outside the gene matches: 1. CDR3 DNA: TGTGCCATCAGTGGACTAGCGGGAGGTAACACCGGGGAGCTGTTTTTT. Protein product: CAISGLAGGNTGELFF.

CDR3 amino acids: CSVRTGETQYF. CDR3 nucleotide sequence: TGCAGCGTTCGGACAGGGGAGACCCAGTACTTC. The V and J genes are TRBV29-1 and TRBJ2-5; 8 bases align to TRBD1. With 5 bases clipped from V and 5 bases from J, the junction kept 1 base outside the gene matches. The germline V gene encodes CDR1 SQVTM and CDR2 ANQGSEA. The CDR3 runs 11 residues.

This clone was observed a handful of times. This chain links TRBV7-8 with TRBJ2-7; 9 nucleotides match TRBD1. Germline loops: CDR1 SGHVS, CDR2 FQNEAQ. The junction had 7 bases not matched to a gene; V was cut back by 6 bases and J by 4 bases. The CDR3 runs 14 residues. CDR3 sequence reads: CASRQGTGRYEQYF. The DNA for the CDR3 is TGTGCCAGCAGGCAAGGGACAGGGAGGTACGAGCAGTACTTC.

This chain connects TRBV11-3 to TRBJ1-1; 7 bases are a match to TRBD1. Losses at the gene ends were 0 bases for V and 3 bases for J; bases not matched to a gene: 19. The germline V gene encodes CDR1 SGHNT and CDR2 YENEEA. This CDR3 is 20 amino acids long. CDR3 DNA: TGTGCCAGCAGCTTAGAGATGCCACAGGGGATCAGTTGGTGGGACACTGAAGCTTTCTTT. It yields the protein CASSLEMPQGISWWDTEAFF.

The rearrangement uses TRBV29-1 and TRBJ2-6, with TRBD2 as a possible D gene (5 bases). This CDR3 has 15 amino acids. In germline, CDR1 is SQVTM, CDR2 ANQGSEA. V was pared by 6 bases and J by 0 bases, with 12 bases between. CDR3 loop: CSVEALISGANVLTF. The CDR3, as DNA: TGCAGCGTGGAGGCCTTGATCTCTGGGGCCAACGTCCTGACTTTC.

V usage is TRBV19 and J usage is TRBJ2-1, with unresolved D. V lost 3 bases and J lost 0, with 12 bases in between. This CDR3 is 16 amino acids long. Germline V CDR1 and CDR2: LNHDA, SQIVND (reference sequence). For the CDR3, the DNA is TGTGCCAGTAGTATTCTGGCGGTGAGCTCCTACAATGAGCAGTTCTTC. This translates into CASSILAVSSYNEQFF.

This clone has more than one count but fewer than ten. The chain joins TRBV7-9 to TRBJ1-2, with a tentative D call TRBD1 (6 bases). Trimming removed 5 bases from V and 4 bases from J, with 11 bases in between. Germline values: CDR1 SEHNR, CDR2 FQNEAQ (reference sequence). The CDR3 has 13 residues. The CDR3 reads CASSPWTVYGYTF. CDR3 sequence (DNA): TGTGCCAGCAGCCCGTGGACAGTCTATGGCTACACCTTC.